Below are 2 T cell receptor beta chains sequenced from a single sample in a study of early T cells in non-severe SARS-CoV-2 infection (dated by TCRdb to 2020 to 2022). Receptor libraries were prepared by 5' RACE. Sequencer: NextSeq 500. The public reads were quality trimmed at Q25 with fastp and then assembled into clones with MiXCR by TCRdb, keeping productive beta chains. One record per CDR3 amino acid sequence lists the most common genes and DNA. The table for this sample lists 90,000 to 120,000 distinct CDR3 sequences; more than 9.5% of them were counted only once. The ten largest clones capture under 9% of the sample. What was sequenced was whole blood. The receptor source for this set is an adult who was a healthcare worker with PCR-confirmed SARS-CoV-2 infection or an uninfected control (not recorded which).

This sequence joins TRBV28 and TRBJ2-5; D may be TRBD1 (5 bases). The CDR3 is 13 residues long. Germline-derived CDR1 and CDR2 are MDHEN and SYDVKM. V lost 5 bases, J lost 4 bases, and 11 bases lay in between. This chain's CDR3 is CASSRGFRETQYF. The CDR3 DNA sequence: TGTGCCAGCAGTAGGGGTTTCAGAGAGACCCAGTACTTC.

This clonotype was seen repeatedly, ten times or more. The V and J genes are TRBV5-1 and TRBJ2-1, with 10 bases lining up with TRBD2. Trimming removed 6 bases from V and 6 bases from J; junction bases left unmatched: 15. The CDR3 is 17 amino acids. The germline gives CDR1 SGHRS, CDR2 YFSETQ. The CDR3 nucleotides are TGCGCCAGCAAGATACTACCTAGCGGGAGCGATAGCAATGAGCAGTTCTTC. It specifies CASKILPSGSDSNEQFF.